These 18 T cell receptor beta chains were sequenced from one sample in a study of early T cells in non-severe SARS-CoV-2 infection. TCRdb redid the calling of the 5' RACE reads with MiXCR, one entry per CDR3 protein. This table has 40,000 or so distinct CDR3 sequences, 5.5% to 6.5% appearing once. The sequenced material came from whole blood. The receptors come from an adult who was a healthcare worker with PCR-confirmed SARS-CoV-2 infection or an uninfected control (not recorded which).

There are many counts of this clonotype. CDR3 protein: CASSPRVAASGWTGELFF. CDR3 sequence (DNA): TGCGCCAGCAGCCCAAGGGTGGCGGCTAGCGGGTGGACCGGGGAGCTGTTTTTT. The rearrangement links TRBV4-1 to TRBJ2-2, with TRBD2 identical over 8 bases. The CDR3 spans 18 residues. V trimming: 4 bases; J trimming: 5 bases; junction bases outside the gene matches: 15. Looked up from germline, CDR1 is MGHRA and CDR2 is YSYEKL.

This clonotype has ten or more counts. The V gene is TRBV12-3 or TRBV12-4, the J gene TRBJ2-3; D is possibly TRBD1 (6 bases). Trimming removed 10 bases at V and 6 bases at J, with 17 bases between. The CDR3 covers 13 residues. CDR3 amino acids: CATKGGSVDTQYF. DNA of the CDR3: TGTGCCACAAAAGGGGGAAGTGTCGATACGCAGTATTTT.

This clonotype was seen at least ten times. V and J are TRBV7-6 and TRBJ2-7; D is ambiguous. Trimming left V 5 bases short and J 10 bases short, with 15 bases between. Germline V lookup: CDR1 SGHVS, CDR2 FNYEAQ. The CDR3 consists of 12 residues. The CDR3 nucleotides read TGTGCCAGCAGCCCCGACGGATTCGAACAGTACTTC. Its protein product is CASSPDGFEQYF.

The table lists this clonotype with many counts. V gene TRBV6-2 or TRBV6-3 combines with J gene TRBJ2-2; 11 bases match TRBD2. The V gene end was trimmed by 6 bases and the J gene end by 11 bases; junction bases not matched to a gene: 8. The germline V gene encodes CDR1 MNHEY and CDR2 SVGEGT. This CDR3 has 14 residues. For the CDR3, the DNA is TGTGCCAGCAGCCTAGGACTAGCGGGCGGAGAGCTGTTTTTT. This encodes CASSLGLAGGELFF.

At least ten counts were recorded for this clonotype. The chain combines TRBV7-9 with TRBJ1-1; TRBD1 matches at 8 bases. The junction had 6 bases not matched to a gene; V was cut back by 2 bases and J by 4 bases. Germline CDR1 reads SEHNR; CDR2 reads FQNEAQ (reference sequence). The CDR3 has 15 residues. CDR3 sequence (DNA): TGTGCCAGCAGCTTATTGCCAGGGGGCGTCACTGAAGCTTTCTTT. Translating gives CASSLLPGGVTEAFF. Based on the CDR3 plus reference TRBV7-9 and TRBJ1-1, the full variable domain is DTGVSQNPRHKITKRGQNVTFRCDPISEHNRLYWYRQTLGQGPEFLTYFQNEAQLEKSRLLSDRFSAERPKGSFSTLEIQRTEQGDSAMYLCASSLLPGGVTEAFFGQGTRLTVV.

The chain employs TRBV7-2 and TRBJ2-3, with D uncertain. Trimming removed 2 bases from V and 6 bases from J, with 12 bases in between. The germline gives CDR1 SGHTA, CDR2 FQGNSA. The CDR3 loop spans 14 amino acids. CDR3 protein: CASSLYGYGDTQYF. CDR3 DNA: TGTGCCAGCAGCTTATACGGGTATGGGGATACGCAGTATTTT.

This clonotype is judged medium-sized. The rearrangement joins TRBV6-2 or TRBV6-3 to TRBJ2-2; no definite D call. V gave up 6 bases and J gave up 0 bases, with 14 bases separating them. CDR1 MNHEY and CDR2 SVGEGT come from the germline V gene. The CDR3 sequence is 16 residues long. CDR3 sequence: CASSPLRRTNTGELFF. The CDR3 DNA follows: TGTGCCAGCAGCCCACTTCGCAGGACGAACACCGGGGAGCTGTTTTTT.

V and J are TRBV19 and TRBJ2-5; possibly TRBD1 for D (5 bases). CDR3 length: 14 residues. Germline assignment: CDR1 LNHDA and CDR2 SQIVND (reference sequence). Trimming left V 7 bases short and J 1 base short, with 13 bases between. CDR3 in DNA: TGTGCCAGTACCGATCTCGACAGCCAAGAGACCCAGTACTTC. Translation: CASTDLDSQETQYF. The full variable domain, rest sourced from reference TRBV19 and TRBJ2-5, is DGGITQSPKYLFRKEGQNVTLSCEQNLNHDAMYWYRQDPGQGLRLIYYSQIVNDFQKGDIAEGYSVSREKKESFPLTVTSAQKNPTAFYLCASTDLDSQETQYFGPGTRLLVL.

The chain combines TRBV29-1 with TRBJ2-5; 9 bases are shared with TRBD2. This CDR3 has 15 amino acids. Germline V gene sequence: CDR1 SQVTM, CDR2 ANQGSEA. J lost 2 bases, V lost 4 bases, and 8 bases had no gene match. CDR3 DNA sequence: TGCAGCGTTGCAGGCGGGGGGGCTAATCAAGAGACCCAGTACTTC. Its protein is CSVAGGGANQETQYF.

Only a few counts were recorded for this clonotype. This sequence joins TRBV27 and TRBJ2-6; a possible D gene is TRBD1 (6 bases). Germline V gene data show CDR1 as MNHEY and CDR2 as SMNVEV (reference sequence). CDR3 length: 18 amino acids. Trimming took 3 bases from V and 3 from J, leaving 18 bases between them. CDR3 bases: TGTGCCAGCAGTTTTTTACATACCTCAGGGGTTGGGGCCAACGTCCTGACTTTC. It translates to CASSFLHTSGVGANVLTF.

This clonotype was seen at least ten times. CDR3 sequence reads: CASQPPGYTDTQYF. The CDR3 nucleotides are TGTGCCAGTCAACCCCCCGGGTACACAGATACGCAGTATTTT. The chain carries TRBV7-9 and TRBJ2-3; D ambiguous. There are 14 residues in the CDR3. In germline, CDR1 is SEHNR, CDR2 FQNEAQ (reference sequence). V was cut by 9 bases and J by 2 bases, with 15 bases left in between.

This clonotype was found many times. This chain connects TRBV20-1 to TRBJ1-3; unclear D gene. The CDR3 has 13 residues. Trimming pared 3 bases from V and 6 bases from J, leaving 12 bases between. CDR1 is DFQATT and CDR2 is SNEGSKA in the germline V gene (reference sequence). The CDR3 bases are TGCAGTGCTAGGGTACAATCCGTAAACACCATATATTTT. Protein product: CSARVQSVNTIYF.

The table lists this clonotype with many counts. V is TRBV27 and J is TRBJ2-6; D is unresolved. V lost 6 bases and J 3 bases, leaving 12 bases between the germline ends. The CDR3 is made up of 15 amino acids. Germline V lookup: CDR1 MNHEY, CDR2 SMNVEV (reference sequence). The CDR3 nucleotides read TGTGCCAGCAGACAACTACGGCTTGGGGCCAACGTCCTGACTTTC. The encoded protein is CASRQLRLGANVLTF.

The sample holds many counts of this clonotype. The genes are TRBV2 and TRBJ1-6; D is unclear. Germline lookup yields CDR1 SNHLY and CDR2 FYNNEI. The ends were cut back, 8 bases at V and 3 bases at J, with 8 bases in the middle. The CDR3 extends over 13 amino acids. In DNA form, the CDR3 reads TGTGCCAGCCAAAGGGACTATAATTCACCCCTCCACTTT. It codes for CASQRDYNSPLHF.

This clonotype was observed at least ten times. The chain links TRBV20-1 to TRBJ1-2, with 7 bases aligning to TRBD1. The V gene's germline CDR1 is DFQATT and CDR2 SNEGSKA (reference sequence). The CDR3 is made up of 14 amino acids. The V and J ends lost 2 bases and 8 bases, in that order; junction bases with no gene match: 11. Written as DNA, the CDR3 is TGCAGTGCTAGACGACAGGGTGAAATAGGCGGCTACACCTTC. It codes for CSARRQGEIGGYTF.

This clonotype was detected many times. CDR3 in DNA: TGTGCCGGAGGATCTTACGAGCAGTACTTC. It is translated as CAGGSYEQYF. The chain employs TRBV30 and TRBJ2-7; D may be TRBD2 (5 bases). The V gene lost 8 bases and the J gene lost 4 bases, with 9 bases spanning the gap. Germline V gene sequence: CDR1 GTSNPN, CDR2 SVGIG (reference sequence). This CDR3 has 10 residues.

This clonotype appeared many times. V gene TRBV7-2 combines with J gene TRBJ2-3; 10 positions match TRBD2. V lost 5 bases to trimming and J lost 2 bases; unmatched junction nucleotides: 7. Germline CDR1 reads SGHTA; CDR2 reads FQGNSA. This CDR3 is 16 amino acids long. The CDR3 nucleotides are TGTGCCAGCAGCATCAAAGCGGGAGGGATCACAGATACGCAGTATTTT. This gives the protein CASSIKAGGITDTQYF.

This clonotype is judged medium-sized. The chain carries TRBV20-1 and TRBJ2-7; weak D call: TRBD1 (5 bases). This CDR3 contains 13 residues. The germline V and J ends were trimmed by 3 bases and 2 bases, with 11 bases remaining between them. Germline V gives CDR1 DFQATT, CDR2 SNEGSKA (reference sequence). The CDR3, as DNA: TGCAGTGCTAGTAGGGCAGGGACCTACGAGCAGTACTTC. This sequence encodes CSASRAGTYEQYF.